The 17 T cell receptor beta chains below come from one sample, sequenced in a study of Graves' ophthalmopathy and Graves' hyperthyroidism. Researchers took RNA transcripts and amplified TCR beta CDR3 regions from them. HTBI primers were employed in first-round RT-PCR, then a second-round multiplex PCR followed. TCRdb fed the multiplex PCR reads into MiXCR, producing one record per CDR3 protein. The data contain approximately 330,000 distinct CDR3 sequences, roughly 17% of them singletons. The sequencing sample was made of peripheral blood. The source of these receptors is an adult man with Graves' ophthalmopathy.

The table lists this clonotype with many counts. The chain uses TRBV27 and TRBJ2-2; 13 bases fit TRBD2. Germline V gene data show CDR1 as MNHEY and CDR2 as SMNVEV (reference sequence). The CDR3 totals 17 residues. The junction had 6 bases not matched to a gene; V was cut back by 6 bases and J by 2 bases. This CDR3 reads CASRGLAGNVNTGELFF. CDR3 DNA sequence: TGTGCCAGCAGGGGACTAGCGGGGAATGTTAACACCGGGGAGCTGTTTTTT.

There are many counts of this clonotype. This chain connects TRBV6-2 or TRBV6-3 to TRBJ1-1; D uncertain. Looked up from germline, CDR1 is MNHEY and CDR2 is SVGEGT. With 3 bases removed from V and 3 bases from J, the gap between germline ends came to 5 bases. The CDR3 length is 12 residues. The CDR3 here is CASSYPDTEAFF. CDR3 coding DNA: TGTGCCAGCAGTTATCCTGACACTGAAGCTTTCTTT.

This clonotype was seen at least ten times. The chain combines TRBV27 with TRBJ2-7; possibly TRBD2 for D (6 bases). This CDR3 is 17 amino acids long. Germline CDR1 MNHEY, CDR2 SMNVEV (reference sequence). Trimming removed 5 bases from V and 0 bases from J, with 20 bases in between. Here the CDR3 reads CASSPTPVAASSYEQYF. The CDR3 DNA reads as TGTGCCAGCAGTCCAACCCCAGTAGCGGCGAGCTCCTACGAGCAGTACTTC.

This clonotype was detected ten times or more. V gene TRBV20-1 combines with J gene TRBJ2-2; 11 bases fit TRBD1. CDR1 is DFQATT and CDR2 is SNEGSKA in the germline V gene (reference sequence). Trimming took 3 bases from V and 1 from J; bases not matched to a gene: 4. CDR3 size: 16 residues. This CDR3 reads CSASGDRGMNTGELFF. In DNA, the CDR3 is TGCAGTGCTAGTGGGGACAGGGGGATGAACACCGGGGAGCTGTTTTTT.

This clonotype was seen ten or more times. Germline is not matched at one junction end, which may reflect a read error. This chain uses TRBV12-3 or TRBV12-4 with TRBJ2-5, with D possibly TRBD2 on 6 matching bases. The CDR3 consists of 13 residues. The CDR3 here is CASSPGLQETQYF. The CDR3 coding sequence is TGCGCCAGCAGCCCGGGACTGCAAGAGACCCAGTACTTC.

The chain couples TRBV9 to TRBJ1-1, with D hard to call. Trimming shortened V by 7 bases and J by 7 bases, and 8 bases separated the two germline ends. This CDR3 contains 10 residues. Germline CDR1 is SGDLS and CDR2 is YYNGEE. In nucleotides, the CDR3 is TGTGCCAGCGGCGAGGTTGAAGCTTTCTTT. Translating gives CASGEVEAFF.

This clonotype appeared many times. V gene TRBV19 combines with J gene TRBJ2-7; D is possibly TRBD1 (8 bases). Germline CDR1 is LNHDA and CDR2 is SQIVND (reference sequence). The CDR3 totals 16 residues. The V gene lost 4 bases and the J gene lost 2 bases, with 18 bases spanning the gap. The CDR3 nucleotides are TGTGCCAGTAGTAGCCCCGGACAGGGAGGGCCCTACGAGCAGTACTTC. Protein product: CASSSPGQGGPYEQYF.

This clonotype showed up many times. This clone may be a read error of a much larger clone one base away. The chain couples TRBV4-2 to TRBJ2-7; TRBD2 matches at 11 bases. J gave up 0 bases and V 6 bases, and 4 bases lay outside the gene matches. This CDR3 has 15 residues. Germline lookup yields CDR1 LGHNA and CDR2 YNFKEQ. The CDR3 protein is CASSELAGVSYEQYF. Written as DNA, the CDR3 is TGTGCCAGCAGTGAACTAGCGGGGGTCTCCTACGAGCAGTACTTC.

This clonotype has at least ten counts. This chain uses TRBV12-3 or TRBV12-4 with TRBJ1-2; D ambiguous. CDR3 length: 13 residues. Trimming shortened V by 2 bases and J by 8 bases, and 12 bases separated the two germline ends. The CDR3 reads CASSLRILGGYTF. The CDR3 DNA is TGTGCCAGCAGTTTACGGATCCTCGGGGGCTACACCTTC.

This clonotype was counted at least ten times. The CDR3 loop reads CASSFLAGGREEQYF. The CDR3 nucleotides are TGTGCCAGCAGCTTCCTAGCGGGGGGGCGGGAAGAGCAGTACTTC. The chain recombines TRBV7-2 with TRBJ2-7, with 12 bases that match TRBD2. V trimming: 3 bases; J trimming: 7 bases; junction bases outside the gene matches: 7. This CDR3 contains 15 residues. The V gene's germline CDR1 is SGHTA and CDR2 FQGNSA.

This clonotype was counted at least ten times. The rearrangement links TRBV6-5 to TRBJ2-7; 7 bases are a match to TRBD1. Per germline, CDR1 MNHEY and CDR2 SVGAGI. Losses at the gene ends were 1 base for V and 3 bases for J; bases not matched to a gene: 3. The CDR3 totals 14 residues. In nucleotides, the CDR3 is TGTGCCAGCAGTTACTTCAGGGGGAACTACGAGCAGTACTTC. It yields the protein CASSYFRGNYEQYF.

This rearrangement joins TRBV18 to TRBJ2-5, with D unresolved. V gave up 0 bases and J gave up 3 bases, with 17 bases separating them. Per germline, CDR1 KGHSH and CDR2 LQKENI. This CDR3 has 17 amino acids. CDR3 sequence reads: CASSPPHPPYKKETQYF. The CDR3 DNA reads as TGTGCCAGCTCACCACCCCACCCCCCCTACAAGAAAGAGACCCAGTACTTC.

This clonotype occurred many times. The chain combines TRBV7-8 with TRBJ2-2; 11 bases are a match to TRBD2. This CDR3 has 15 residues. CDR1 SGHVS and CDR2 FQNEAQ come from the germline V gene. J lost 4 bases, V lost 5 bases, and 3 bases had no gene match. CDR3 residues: CASSQLAGATGELFF. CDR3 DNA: TGTGCCAGCAGCCAACTAGCGGGGGCCACCGGGGAGCTGTTTTTT.

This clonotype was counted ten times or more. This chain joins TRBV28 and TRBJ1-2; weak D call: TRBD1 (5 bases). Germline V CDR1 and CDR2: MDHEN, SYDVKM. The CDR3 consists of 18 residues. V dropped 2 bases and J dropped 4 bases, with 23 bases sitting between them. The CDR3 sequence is CASSLGKLRQGLLYGYTF. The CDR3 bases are TGTGCCAGCAGTTTAGGGAAGTTGCGGCAGGGACTTCTCTATGGCTACACCTTC.

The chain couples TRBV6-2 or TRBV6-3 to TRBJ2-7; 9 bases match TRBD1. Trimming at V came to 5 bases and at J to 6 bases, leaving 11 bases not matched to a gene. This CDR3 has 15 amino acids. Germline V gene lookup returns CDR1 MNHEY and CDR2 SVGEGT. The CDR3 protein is CASSGRTGALREQYF. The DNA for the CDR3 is TGTGCCAGCAGTGGAAGGACAGGGGCCCTTCGCGAGCAGTACTTC.

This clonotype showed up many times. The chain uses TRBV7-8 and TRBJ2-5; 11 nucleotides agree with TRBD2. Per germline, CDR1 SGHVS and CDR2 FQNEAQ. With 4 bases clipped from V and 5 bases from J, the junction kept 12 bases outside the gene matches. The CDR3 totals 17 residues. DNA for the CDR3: TGTGCCAGCAGCTCCTTCCGACTAGCGGGGACGCAGGAGACCCAGTACTTC. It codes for CASSSFRLAGTQETQYF.

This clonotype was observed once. CDR3 loop: CASSMDRGDTEAFF. CDR3 bases: TGTGCCAGCAGTATGGACAGGGGGGACACTGAAGCTTTCTTT. This chain uses TRBV12-3 or TRBV12-4 with TRBJ1-1; 10 bases agree with TRBD1. Trimming at V came to 5 bases and at J to 3 bases, leaving 3 bases not matched to a gene. This CDR3 has 14 residues.